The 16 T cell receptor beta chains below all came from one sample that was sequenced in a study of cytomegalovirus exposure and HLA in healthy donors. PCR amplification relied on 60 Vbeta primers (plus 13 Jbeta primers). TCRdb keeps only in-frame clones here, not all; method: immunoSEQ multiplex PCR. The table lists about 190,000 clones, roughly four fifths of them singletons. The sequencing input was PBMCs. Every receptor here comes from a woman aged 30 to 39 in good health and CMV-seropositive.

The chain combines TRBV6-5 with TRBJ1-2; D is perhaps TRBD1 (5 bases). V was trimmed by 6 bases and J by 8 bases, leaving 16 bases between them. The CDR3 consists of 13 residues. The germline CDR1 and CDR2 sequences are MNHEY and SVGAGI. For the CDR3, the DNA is TGTGCCAGCAGCCTTAGTGGGACTGCCGGCTACACCTTC. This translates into CASSLSGTAGYTF.

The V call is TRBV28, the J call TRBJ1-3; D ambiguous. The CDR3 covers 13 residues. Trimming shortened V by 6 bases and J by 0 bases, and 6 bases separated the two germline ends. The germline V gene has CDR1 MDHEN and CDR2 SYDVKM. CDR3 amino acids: CASSLSSGNTIYF. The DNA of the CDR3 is TGTGCCAGCAGCCTATCCTCTGGAAACACCATATATTTT.

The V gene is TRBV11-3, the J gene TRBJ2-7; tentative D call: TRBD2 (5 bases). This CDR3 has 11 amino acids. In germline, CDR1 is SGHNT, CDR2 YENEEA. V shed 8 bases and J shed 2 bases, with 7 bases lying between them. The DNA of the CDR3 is TGTGCCAGCCGGAGGACCTACGAGCAGTACTTC. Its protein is CASRRTYEQYF.

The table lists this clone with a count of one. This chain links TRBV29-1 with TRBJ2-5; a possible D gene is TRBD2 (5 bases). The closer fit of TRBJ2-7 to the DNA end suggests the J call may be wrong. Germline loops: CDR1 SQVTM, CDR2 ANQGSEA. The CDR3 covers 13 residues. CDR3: CSVLDGNSSEQYF. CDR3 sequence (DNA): TGCAGCGTTTTGGACGGGAATTCGTCCGAGCAGTACTTC.

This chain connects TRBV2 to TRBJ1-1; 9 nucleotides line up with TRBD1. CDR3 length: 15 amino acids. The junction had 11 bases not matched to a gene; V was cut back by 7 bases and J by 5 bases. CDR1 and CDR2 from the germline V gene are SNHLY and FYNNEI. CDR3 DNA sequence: TGTGCCAGCACGACACAGGGGGCTCAGGGAACTGAAGCTTTCTTT. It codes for CASTTQGAQGTEAFF.

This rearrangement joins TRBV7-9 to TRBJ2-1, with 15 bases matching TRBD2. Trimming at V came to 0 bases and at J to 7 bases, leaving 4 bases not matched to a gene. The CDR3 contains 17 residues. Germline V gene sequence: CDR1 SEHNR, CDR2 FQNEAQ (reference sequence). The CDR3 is CASSLAVGLAGGNEQFF. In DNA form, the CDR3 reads TGTGCCAGCAGCTTAGCCGTGGGACTAGCGGGGGGTAATGAGCAGTTCTTC.

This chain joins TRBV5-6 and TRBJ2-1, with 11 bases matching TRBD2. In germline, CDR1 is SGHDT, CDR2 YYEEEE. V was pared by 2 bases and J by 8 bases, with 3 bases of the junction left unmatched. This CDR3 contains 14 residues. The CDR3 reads CASSLLAGVHEQFF. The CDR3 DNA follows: TGTGCCAGCAGCTTACTAGCGGGAGTCCATGAGCAGTTCTTC.

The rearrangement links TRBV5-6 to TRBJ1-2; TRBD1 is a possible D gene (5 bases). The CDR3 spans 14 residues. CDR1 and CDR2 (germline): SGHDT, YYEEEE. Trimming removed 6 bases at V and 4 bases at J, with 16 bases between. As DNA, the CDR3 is TGTGCCAGCACCTCTGGGACTACCTCCTATGGCTACACCTTC. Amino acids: CASTSGTTSYGYTF.

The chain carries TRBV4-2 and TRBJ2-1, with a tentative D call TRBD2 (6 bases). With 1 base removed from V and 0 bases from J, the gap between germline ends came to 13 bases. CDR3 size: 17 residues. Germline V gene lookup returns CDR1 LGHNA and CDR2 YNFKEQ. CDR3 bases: TGTGCCAGCAGCCAAGGAATAGCGGATAGCTCCTACAATGAGCAGTTCTTC. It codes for CASSQGIADSSYNEQFF.

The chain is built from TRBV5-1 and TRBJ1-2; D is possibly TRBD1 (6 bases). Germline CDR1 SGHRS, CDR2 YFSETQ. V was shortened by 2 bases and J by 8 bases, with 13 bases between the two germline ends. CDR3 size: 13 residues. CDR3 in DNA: TGCGCCAGCAGCTTAGCAGGGGAATCGGGCTACACCTTC. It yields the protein CASSLAGESGYTF.

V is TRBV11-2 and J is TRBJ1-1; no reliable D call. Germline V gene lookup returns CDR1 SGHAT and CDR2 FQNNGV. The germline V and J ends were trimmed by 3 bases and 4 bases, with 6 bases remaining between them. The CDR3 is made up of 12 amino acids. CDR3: CASSFSGTEAFF. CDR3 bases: TGTGCCAGCAGCTTCTCCGGCACTGAAGCTTTCTTT.

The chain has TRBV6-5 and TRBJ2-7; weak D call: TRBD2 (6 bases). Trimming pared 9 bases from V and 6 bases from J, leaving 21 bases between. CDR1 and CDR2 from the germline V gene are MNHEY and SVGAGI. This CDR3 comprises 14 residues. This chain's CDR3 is CASTRGLEGGEQYF. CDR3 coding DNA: TGTGCCAGTACTAGGGGATTAGAGGGAGGCGAGCAGTACTTC.

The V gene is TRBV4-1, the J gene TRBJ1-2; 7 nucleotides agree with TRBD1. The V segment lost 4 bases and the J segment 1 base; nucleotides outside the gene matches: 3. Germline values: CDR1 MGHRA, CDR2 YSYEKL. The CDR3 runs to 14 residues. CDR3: CASSRGGNNYGYTF. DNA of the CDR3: TGCGCCAGCAGCCGAGGGGGCAATAACTATGGCTACACCTTC.

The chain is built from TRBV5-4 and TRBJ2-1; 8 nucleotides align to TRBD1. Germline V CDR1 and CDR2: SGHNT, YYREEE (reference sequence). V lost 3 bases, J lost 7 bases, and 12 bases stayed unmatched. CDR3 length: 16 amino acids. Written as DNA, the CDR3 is TGTGCCAGCAGCTCAGGAGGGCGACAGGGGTTAAATGAGCAGTTCTTC. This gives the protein CASSSGGRQGLNEQFF.

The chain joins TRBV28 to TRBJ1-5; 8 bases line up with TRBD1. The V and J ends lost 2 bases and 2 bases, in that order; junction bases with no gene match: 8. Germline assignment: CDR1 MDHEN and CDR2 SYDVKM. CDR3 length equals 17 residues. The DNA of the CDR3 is TGTGCCAGCAGTTTACAAGTAGGGACAGGAGGCAATCAGCCCCAGCATTTT. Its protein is CASSLQVGTGGNQPQHF.

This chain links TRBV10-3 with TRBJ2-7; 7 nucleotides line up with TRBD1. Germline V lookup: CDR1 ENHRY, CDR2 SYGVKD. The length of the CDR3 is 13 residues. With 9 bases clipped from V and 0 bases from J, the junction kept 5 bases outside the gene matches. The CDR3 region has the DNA TGTGCCATGGCCCGGGACAGCTCCTACGAGCAGTACTTC. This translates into CAMARDSSYEQYF.